The present T cell receptor (beta chain) was sequenced within a study of T cell changes during pregnancy in multiple sclerosis (dated 2019 in TCRdb). In terms of the full investigation: The study examined how the T cell repertoire changed over the course of pregnancy in women with multiple sclerosis.

The method behind the library was the immunoSEQ multiplex PCR assay. TCRdb carries this immuneACCESS record with in-frame sequences only. Its versions omit some clonotypes, under half of them owing to an unresolved V gene in the studies checked, with the rest unexplained. Here the sample has 45,000 to 60,000 clones; under 95% occur a single time. The ten largest clones add up to 2.5% to 3.5% of the sample. For this clone: Its antigen is currently not known. No base-level quality is on record; no much larger clone is a single base apart.

Sequences were derived from CD8+ T cells from peripheral blood mononuclear cells, sampled before pregnancy. The source of this sequence is a female donor with multiple sclerosis, enrolled in a pregnancy study.

The CDR3: CASIPGRGVPDTQYF. The nucleotide sequence reads as follows: TGTGCCAGCATCCCGGGGCGGGGGGTCCCAGATACGCAGTATTTT. The chain couples TRBV6-6 to TRBJ2-3; the central 8 bases match TRBD2. Its CDR3 holds 15 amino acids, cysteine through phenylalanine. Just the 45-base CDR3 DNA is kept, in frame starting at base 1. V has 7 bases trimmed and J has 4 bases trimmed; junction bases matching no gene number 10. Via the germline V gene (reference sequence), CDR1 is MNHNY and CDR2 SVGAGI.